A selection of T cell receptor beta chains follows, all from one sample in a study of T cell changes during pregnancy in multiple sclerosis. Assay used: immunoSEQ multiplex PCR; TCRdb lists only in-frame clones, some missing. This table has 60,000 to 70,000 clones, approximately 92% appearing once. Material: peripheral blood, obtained in the second trimester of pregnancy. These receptors were obtained from a female donor in good health, enrolled as a control in a pregnancy study. The CDR3 runs from the conserved cysteine through the conserved F or W. D genes are given only for firm matches. Only part of the rows carry a size: once, few, many, or a class if the clone is expanded.

v_call	j_call	cdr3_length	clone_size	d_call	cdr3_nt	cdr3_aa
TRBV30	TRBJ1-2	14	NA	NA	TGTGCCTGCCTCGAGGGGGGGCGTAACTATGGCTACACCTTC	CACLEGGRNYGYTF
TRBV28	TRBJ1-2	14	NA	NA	TGTGCCAGCAGTTTATCTGGCAGGGACTATGGCTACACCTTC	CASSLSGRDYGYTF
TRBV7-2	TRBJ2-1	15	NA	NA	TGTGCCAGCAGCTTAGAAGGGAGCAAGTACAATGAGCAGTTCTTC	CASSLEGSKYNEQFF
TRBV21-1	TRBJ2-5	17	NA	NA	TGTGCCAGACGACAGAGTCGGGCCCCCGGCGGAGAAGAGACCCAGTACTTC	CARRQSRAPGGEETQYF
TRBV18	TRBJ2-5	16	once	NA	TGTGCCAGCTCACCACAGACAGGAACGATACAAGAGACCCAGTACTTC	CASSPQTGTIQETQYF
TRBV6-5	TRBJ2-2	15	NA	TRBD2	TGTGCCAGCAGTTACTGGACTAGTTCCACCGGGGAGCTGTTTTTT	CASSYWTSSTGELFF
TRBV6-6	TRBJ1-5	13	once	NA	TGTGCCAGCAGGTATGACAGGAATCAGCCCCAGCATTTT	CASRYDRNQPQHF
TRBV6-6	TRBJ2-1	15	NA	TRBD2	TGTGCCAGCAGTTACATGAGCGGGAGGGCCAATGAGCAGTTCTTC	CASSYMSGRANEQFF
TRBV6-5	TRBJ2-3	14	few	TRBD2	TGTGCCAGCAGCCCGGGACTAGACACAGATACGCAGTATTTT	CASSPGLDTDTQYF
TRBV29-1	TRBJ1-5	15	few	TRBD1	TGCAGCGCCCTCACCCAGGAGGGGGACAGTCAGCCCCAGCATTTT	CSALTQEGDSQPQHF
TRBV7-3	TRBJ2-5	15	NA	NA	TGTGCCAGCAGCTTAATGATGGGGAGACAAGAGACCCAGTACTTC	CASSLMMGRQETQYF
TRBV5-1	TRBJ2-4	15	NA	NA	TGCGCCAGCAGCTTCGGTAACCAGGGGGGAAACATTCAGTACTTC	CASSFGNQGGNIQYF
TRBV6-5	TRBJ1-1	11	NA	NA	TGTGCCAGCAGTTGGGGGCAAGAAGCTTTCTTT	CASSWGQEAFF
TRBV5-5	TRBJ2-5	14	NA	NA	TGTGCCAGCAGCTTGATGACAGCCGGAGAGACCCAGTACTTC	CASSLMTAGETQYF